The 30 T cell receptor beta chains presented below share a single source sample, sequenced in a study of blood T cell repertoires in COVID-19. Profiled with immunoSEQ multiplex PCR; TCRdb holds only in-frame clones, not every one. The table shows about 150,000 clones, with over 60% occurring only once. The specimen sequenced was peripheral blood. These receptors originate from an elderly woman with acute or convalescent COVID-19.

This chain connects TRBV18 to TRBJ1-1; no clear D. Germline V lookup: CDR1 KGHSH, CDR2 LQKENI. Trimming removed 0 bases from V and 6 bases from J, with 8 bases in between. The CDR3 is 13 residues long. The CDR3 spells CASSPPEYAEAFF. CDR3 nucleotides: TGTGCCAGCTCACCACCCGAGTACGCTGAAGCTTTCTTT.

The chain links TRBV6-2 or TRBV6-3 to TRBJ2-5; 9 nucleotides match TRBD2. Germline V gene data show CDR1 as MNHEY and CDR2 as SVGEGT. This CDR3 is 18 amino acids long. Unmatched junction bases numbered 13, after V lost 4 bases and J lost 1 base. CDR3 loop: CASSWGGSGGPLQETQYF. The DNA of the CDR3 is TGTGCCAGCAGTTGGGGTGGTAGCGGGGGACCACTCCAAGAGACCCAGTACTTC.

This chain connects TRBV21-1 to TRBJ2-7; no check of the table's D call, TRBD1, against the DNA was made. TRBV21-1 corresponds to a pseudogene. This CDR3 is built from 12 residues. The DNA for the CDR3 is TGTGCCAGCAGCAAAGCGGGGCCTGGGCAGTACTTC. Protein: CASSKAGPGQYF.

The rearrangement links TRBV28 to TRBJ1-1; D unclear. The CDR3 spans 14 residues. Germline V gene data show CDR1 as MDHEN and CDR2 as SYDVKM. V was clipped by 5 bases and J by 2 bases, with 12 bases between them. CDR3 sequence (DNA): TGTGCCAGCAGTAAGGGCCGGGGAAACACTGAAGCTTTCTTT. Translation: CASSKGRGNTEAFF.

The V and J genes are TRBV6-6 and TRBJ2-1; no clear D. CDR3 size: 12 residues. CDR1 is MNHNY, CDR2 SVGAGI, per germline (reference sequence). Between the trimmed V and J ends, which lost 6 bases and 3 bases, there was a span of 6 bases. This chain's CDR3 is CASSSGYNEQFF. The CDR3 DNA reads TGTGCCAGCAGCTCCGGCTACAATGAGCAGTTCTTC.

The chain recombines TRBV4-2 with TRBJ2-3, with 9 bases matching TRBD2. J gave up 3 bases and V 5 bases, and 6 bases lay outside the gene matches. The CDR3 extends over 15 amino acids. Germline CDR1 and CDR2: LGHNA and YNFKEQ. Here the CDR3 DNA reads TGTGCCAGCAGCATTAGCGGGAGTGAAACAGATACGCAGTATTTT. Its translation: CASSISGSETDTQYF.

The V gene is TRBV27, the J gene TRBJ2-7, with TRBD1 matching over 7 bases. V lost 5 bases and J lost 0; bases outside the gene matches: 16. The length of the CDR3 is 18 residues. Germline assignment: CDR1 MNHEY and CDR2 SMNVEV (reference sequence). The CDR3 sequence is CASSLNRGSSPSSYEQYF. The CDR3 DNA is TGTGCCAGCAGTCTTAACAGGGGTTCAAGTCCGAGCTCCTACGAGCAGTACTTC.

On this clone: This likely stems from a read error, as it lies one base from a far larger clone. Other DNA sequences in the sample encode the same CDR3. This chain uses TRBV4-3 with TRBJ1-5, with 7 bases fitting TRBD1. This CDR3 spans 15 amino acids. V was pared by 1 base and J by 1 base, with 1 base of the junction left unmatched. CDR1 is LGHNA, CDR2 YSLEER, per germline. CDR3 residues: CASSQGQGSNQPQHF. CDR3 sequence (DNA): TGCGCCAGCAGCCAAGGACAGGGAAGCAATCAGCCCCAGCATTTT.

The chain is built from TRBV4-1 and TRBJ1-6, with TRBD1 matching 8 bases. Germline V lookup: CDR1 MGHRA, CDR2 YSYEKL. This CDR3 has 16 residues. V shed 0 bases, J shed 8 bases, and the junction held 6 bases outside the gene matches. The CDR3 nucleotides read TGCGCCAGCAGCCAAGACGCGGACAGGGCTTATTCACCCCTCCACTTT. The encoded protein is CASSQDADRAYSPLHF.

In DNA form, the CDR3 reads TGTGCCAGCAGCTTAGCAGGGCAGGGCACTGAAGCTTTCTTT. The encoded protein is CASSLAGQGTEAFF. The rearrangement uses TRBV7-2 and TRBJ1-1, with a possible D match to TRBD1 (5 bases). Trimming stripped 0 bases from V and 4 bases from J, with 9 bases between. Germline V lookup: CDR1 SGHTA, CDR2 FQGNSA. This CDR3 is built from 14 residues.

This clone was picked up a small number of times. The rearrangement joins TRBV24-1 to TRBJ1-5, with 8 bases that match TRBD1. CDR3 length: 14 amino acids. Trimming at V came to 6 bases and at J to 7 bases, leaving 7 bases not matched to a gene. Looked up from germline, CDR1 is KGHDR and CDR2 is SFDVKD. Written as DNA, the CDR3 is TGTGCCACCAGTCCCCAGGGGGCATGGCAGCCCCAGCATTTT. Its protein is CATSPQGAWQPQHF.

The V gene is TRBV11-2, the J gene TRBJ2-1, with 11 positions matching TRBD2. After removal of 1 base from V and 6 bases from J, the junction contained 2 bases not matched to a gene. Germline CDR1 and CDR2: SGHAT and FQNNGV. CDR3 length equals 15 residues. This CDR3 is CASSLGLAGSNEQFF. CDR3 sequence (DNA): TGTGCCAGCAGCTTAGGACTAGCGGGGAGCAATGAGCAGTTCTTC. Full variable domain (missing parts from reference TRBV11-2 and TRBJ2-1): EAGVAQSPRYKIIEKRQSVAFWCNPISGHATLYWYQQILGQGPKLLIQFQNNGVVDDSQLPKDRFSAERLKGVDSTLKIQPAKLEDSAVYLCASSLGLAGSNEQFFGPGTRLTVL.

The gene calls are TRBV6-6 and TRBJ1-6; tentatively, D is TRBD1 (5 bases). Trimming pared 7 bases from V and 5 bases from J, leaving 15 bases between. Per the germline V gene, CDR1 is MNHNY and CDR2 is SVGAGI (reference sequence). This CDR3 has 15 amino acids. The CDR3, as DNA: TGTGCCAGCATTCAGGGTAATACCGATAATTCACCCCTCCACTTT. It yields the protein CASIQGNTDNSPLHF.

The chain is built from TRBV7-8 and TRBJ1-2; D is possibly TRBD1 (5 bases). Germline loops: CDR1 SGHVS, CDR2 FQNEAQ. Trimming took off 1 base at V and 8 bases at J, with 23 bases between the two ends. CDR3 size: 17 residues. This CDR3 reads CASSLEGYTGHTKGYTF. The CDR3 DNA is TGTGCCAGCAGCTTAGAGGGTTACACTGGACACACTAAAGGCTACACCTTC.

This chain joins TRBV25-1 and TRBJ1-1, with TRBD1 matching over 11 bases. Germline CDR1 is MGHDK and CDR2 is SYGVNS. CDR3 size: 15 residues. Germline trimming cut 3 bases from V and 4 bases from J; bases unmatched to any gene: 4. This chain's CDR3 is CASSDMGTGGTEAFF. DNA of the CDR3: TGTGCCAGCAGTGATATGGGGACAGGGGGCACTGAAGCTTTCTTT.

V and J are TRBV29-1 and TRBJ2-7, with TRBD1 matching 7 bases. CDR3 length: 14 residues. The germline gives CDR1 SQVTM, CDR2 ANQGSEA. Losses at the gene ends were 1 base for V and 5 bases for J; bases not matched to a gene: 8. The CDR3 protein is CSVEVWTGGNEQYF. CDR3 DNA: TGCAGCGTTGAAGTATGGACAGGTGGTAACGAGCAGTACTTC.

The chain is built from TRBV24-1 and TRBJ2-3, with TRBD1 identical over 8 bases. The germline V gene has CDR1 KGHDR and CDR2 SFDVKD. CDR3 length equals 18 residues. The V gene end was trimmed by 0 bases and the J gene end by 0 bases; junction bases not matched to a gene: 7. The CDR3 here is CATSDLHSRQGSTDTQYF. The CDR3 DNA reads as TGTGCCACCAGTGATTTGCATTCCAGACAGGGGAGCACAGATACGCAGTATTTT.

This clone was picked up a small number of times. The genes are TRBV5-4 and TRBJ1-1; D is uncertain. Germline-derived CDR1 and CDR2 are SGHNT and YYREEE (reference sequence). This CDR3 spans 12 amino acids. Trimming cost V 0 bases and J 11 bases, with 11 bases left between them. The CDR3 DNA reads TGTGCCAGCAGCTTGGACTCCCTCGGGGCTTTCTTT. It translates to CASSLDSLGAFF.

The chain carries TRBV27 and TRBJ1-1; TRBD1 agrees at 7 bases. Germline lookup yields CDR1 MNHEY and CDR2 SMNVEV (reference sequence). The junction had 6 bases not matched to a gene; V was cut back by 4 bases and J by 1 base. CDR3 length: 15 residues. The CDR3 sequence: CASSSSGTENTEAFF. In DNA form, the CDR3 reads TGTGCCAGCAGTTCTTCCGGGACAGAGAACACTGAAGCTTTCTTT.

This clone has just one count. The rearrangement links TRBV2 to TRBJ1-3, with 9 bases lining up with TRBD1. The V segment lost 6 bases and the J segment 4 bases; nucleotides outside the gene matches: 4. Per germline, CDR1 SNHLY and CDR2 FYNNEI. The CDR3 is made up of 14 amino acids. CDR3 residues: CASSRDREGNTIYF. CDR3 in DNA: TGTGCCAGCAGCCGGGACAGGGAGGGAAACACCATATATTTT.

This chain links TRBV6-2 or TRBV6-3 with TRBJ2-2; D remains unclear. This CDR3 has 13 amino acids. V shed 6 bases and J shed 6 bases, with 11 bases lying between them. Per the germline V gene, CDR1 is MNHEY and CDR2 is SVGEGT. This CDR3 is CASSSYFPGELFF. For the CDR3, the DNA is TGTGCCAGCAGCTCCTACTTTCCCGGGGAGCTGTTTTTT.

This sequence joins TRBV5-1 and TRBJ2-7; tentative D call: TRBD1 (6 bases). Germline V gene sequence: CDR1 SGHRS, CDR2 YFSETQ. V was trimmed by 3 bases and J by 7 bases, leaving 17 bases between them. The CDR3 extends over 14 amino acids. This CDR3 is CASSSPTGVGEQYF. In DNA, the CDR3 is TGCGCCAGCAGCTCACCGACAGGCGTGGGGGAGCAGTACTTC.

The chain employs TRBV30 and TRBJ2-5; D possibly corresponds to TRBD1 (5 bases). V was trimmed by 1 base and J by 0 bases, leaving 12 bases between them. The CDR3 has 15 amino acids. Germline V CDR1 and CDR2: GTSNPN, SVGIG (reference sequence). CDR3 in amino acids: CAWSASTANQETQYF. Here the CDR3 DNA reads TGTGCCTGGAGTGCCTCGACAGCAAACCAAGAGACCCAGTACTTC.

The rearrangement links TRBV15 to TRBJ1-5; a possible D gene is TRBD1 (5 bases). Germline CDR1 is LNHNV and CDR2 is YYDKDF (reference sequence). The V end lost 0 bases, the J end lost 7 bases, and 13 bases lay between the germline ends. CDR3 length: 15 residues. CDR3 nucleotides: TGTGCCACCAGCAGAGATCAGGGCGGGGGGCAGCCCCAGCATTTT. Protein product: CATSRDQGGGQPQHF.

V and J are TRBV4-1 and TRBJ2-3, with a tentative D call TRBD2 (6 bases). The CDR3 sequence is 15 residues long. V dropped 4 bases and J dropped 0 bases, with 11 bases sitting between them. Per germline, CDR1 MGHRA and CDR2 YSYEKL. The CDR3 sequence is CASSPERASTDTQYF. The DNA for the CDR3 is TGCGCCAGCAGCCCCGAGCGGGCTAGCACAGATACGCAGTATTTT.

V and J are TRBV5-6 and TRBJ2-5; 10 bases fit TRBD2. With V trimmed by 0 bases and J by 6 bases, 11 bases remained unmatched. This CDR3 contains 17 residues. Germline V gives CDR1 SGHDT, CDR2 YYEEEE. As DNA, the CDR3 is TGTGCCAGCAGCTTGGTGGTAGCGGGAGGAACGGGGAAGACCCAGTACTTC. It is translated as CASSLVVAGGTGKTQYF.

The rearrangement joins TRBV9 to TRBJ1-3, with 10 nucleotides matching TRBD1. Germline CDR1 is SGDLS and CDR2 is YYNGEE. The CDR3 spans 18 residues. V gave up 0 bases and J gave up 2 bases; unmatched junction bases: 8. The CDR3 region is CASSVVPGQGFAGNTIYF. The CDR3 DNA is TGTGCCAGCAGCGTAGTTCCGGGACAGGGGTTTGCTGGAAACACCATATATTTT.

The table lists this clone with a few counts. This chain connects TRBV7-9 to TRBJ1-1; D is unresolved. The CDR3 totals 14 residues. CDR1 is SEHNR, CDR2 FQNEAQ, per germline (reference sequence). Trimming cost V 5 bases and J 3 bases, with 13 bases left between them. Written as DNA, the CDR3 is TGTGCCAGCAGCGAAAGGAGTCGCGACACTGAAGCTTTCTTT. Its translation is CASSERSRDTEAFF.

The chain is built from TRBV7-9 and TRBJ2-3; 10 nucleotides line up with TRBD1. The germline V gene has CDR1 SEHNR and CDR2 FQNEAQ (reference sequence). V shed 4 bases, J shed 4 bases, and the junction held 2 bases outside the gene matches. This CDR3 region has 14 residues. This CDR3 reads CASSSGTGADTQYF. Here the CDR3 DNA reads TGTGCCAGCAGCTCGGGGACAGGGGCAGATACGCAGTATTTT.

This chain uses TRBV5-1 with TRBJ2-1, with 9 positions matching TRBD1. There are 16 residues in the CDR3. Trimming at V came to 3 bases and at J to 7 bases, leaving 11 bases not matched to a gene. CDR1 is SGHRS, CDR2 YFSETQ, per germline. The CDR3 sequence is CASSSQGAAAMNEQFF. The CDR3 nucleotides read TGCGCCAGCAGCTCACAGGGGGCGGCAGCGATGAATGAGCAGTTCTTC.